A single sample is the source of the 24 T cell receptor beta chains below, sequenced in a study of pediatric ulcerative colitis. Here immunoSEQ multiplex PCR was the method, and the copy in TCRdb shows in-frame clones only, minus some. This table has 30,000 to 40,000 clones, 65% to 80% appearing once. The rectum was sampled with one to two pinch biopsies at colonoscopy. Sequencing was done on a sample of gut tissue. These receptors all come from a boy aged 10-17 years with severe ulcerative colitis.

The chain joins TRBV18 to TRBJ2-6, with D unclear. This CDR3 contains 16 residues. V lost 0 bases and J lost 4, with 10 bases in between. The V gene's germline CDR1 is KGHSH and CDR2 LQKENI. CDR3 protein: CASSPPVSSGANVLTF. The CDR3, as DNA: TGTGCCAGCTCACCACCGGTATCCTCAGGGGCCAACGTCCTGACTTTC.

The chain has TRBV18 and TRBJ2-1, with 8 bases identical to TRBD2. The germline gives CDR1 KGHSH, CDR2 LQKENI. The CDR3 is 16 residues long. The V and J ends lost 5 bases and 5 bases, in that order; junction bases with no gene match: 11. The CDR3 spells CASSAVAGKFDNEQFF. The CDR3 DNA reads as TGTGCCAGCTCAGCGGTAGCGGGGAAGTTCGACAATGAGCAGTTCTTC.

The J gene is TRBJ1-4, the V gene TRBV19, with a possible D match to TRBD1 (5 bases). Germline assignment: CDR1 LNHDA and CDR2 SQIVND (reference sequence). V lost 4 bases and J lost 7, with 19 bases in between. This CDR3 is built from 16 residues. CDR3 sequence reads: CASSNSGPGAGEKLFF. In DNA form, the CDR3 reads TGTGCCAGTAGTAACTCCGGACCCGGGGCGGGTGAAAAACTGTTTTTT.

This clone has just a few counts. CDR3 region: CASRKTDGISYEQYF. CDR3 in DNA: TGTGCCAGCCGCAAAACAGACGGGATTTCCTACGAGCAGTACTTC. The chain is built from TRBV5-5 and TRBJ2-7, with a possible D match to TRBD2 (5 bases). The CDR3 has 15 amino acids. V lost 7 bases to trimming and J lost 1 base, with 18 bases between them. In germline, CDR1 is SGHKS, CDR2 YYEKEE (reference sequence).

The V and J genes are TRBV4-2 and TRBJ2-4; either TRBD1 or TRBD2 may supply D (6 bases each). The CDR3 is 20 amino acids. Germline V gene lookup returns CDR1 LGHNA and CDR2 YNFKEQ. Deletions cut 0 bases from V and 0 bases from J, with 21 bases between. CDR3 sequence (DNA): TGTGCCAGCAGCCAAGAAGTTCGAGTGGGGGGACATATAGCCAAAAACATTCAGTACTTC. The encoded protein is CASSQEVRVGGHIAKNIQYF.

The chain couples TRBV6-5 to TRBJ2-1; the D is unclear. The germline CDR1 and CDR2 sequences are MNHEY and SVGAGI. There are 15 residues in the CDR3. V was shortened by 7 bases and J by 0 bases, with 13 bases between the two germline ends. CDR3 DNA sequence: TGTGCCAGCAACCCCTCGGAGAGCTCCTACAATGAGCAGTTCTTC. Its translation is CASNPSESSYNEQFF.

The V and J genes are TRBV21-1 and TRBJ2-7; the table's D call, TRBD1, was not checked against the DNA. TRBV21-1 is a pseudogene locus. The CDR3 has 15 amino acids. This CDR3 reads CASSNEGQGVYEQYF. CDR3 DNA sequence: TGTGCCAGCAGCAATGAGGGACAGGGGGTCTACGAGCAGTACTTC.

CDR3: CASSYGTSVTYEQYF. The CDR3 nucleotides are TGTGCCAGCAGTTACGGGACTAGCGTCACCTACGAGCAGTACTTC. V usage is TRBV6-5 and J usage is TRBJ2-7, with TRBD2 matching over 10 bases. CDR3 length: 15 residues. From germline, CDR1 is MNHEY and CDR2 SVGAGI. Trimming cost V 2 bases and J 2 bases; bases outside gene matches: 3.

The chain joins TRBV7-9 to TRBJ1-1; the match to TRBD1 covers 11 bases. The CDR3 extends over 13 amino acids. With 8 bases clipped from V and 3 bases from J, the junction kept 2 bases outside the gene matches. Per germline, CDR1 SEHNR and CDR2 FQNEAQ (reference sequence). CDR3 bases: TGTGCCAGCGGGACAGGGGGGTACACTGAAGCTTTCTTT. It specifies CASGTGGYTEAFF.

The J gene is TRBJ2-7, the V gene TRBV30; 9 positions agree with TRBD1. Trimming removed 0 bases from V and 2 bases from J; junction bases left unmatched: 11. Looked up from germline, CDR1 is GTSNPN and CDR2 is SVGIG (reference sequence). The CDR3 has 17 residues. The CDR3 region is CAWSVRLGGQGTYEQYF. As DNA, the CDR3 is TGTGCCTGGAGTGTTCGGTTAGGTGGACAGGGGACCTACGAGCAGTACTTC. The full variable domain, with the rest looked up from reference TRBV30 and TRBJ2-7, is SQTIHQWPATLVQPVGSPLSLECTVEGTSNPNLYWYRQAAGRGLQLLFYSVGIGQISSEVPQNLSASRPQDRQFILSSKKLLLSDSGFYLCAWSVRLGGQGTYEQYFGPGTRLTVT.

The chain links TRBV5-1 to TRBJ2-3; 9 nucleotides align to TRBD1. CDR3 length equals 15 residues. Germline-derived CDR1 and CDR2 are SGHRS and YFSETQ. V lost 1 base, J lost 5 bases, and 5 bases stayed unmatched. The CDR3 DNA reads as TGCGCCAGCAGCTTGCAGGGACAGGGAGGAGATACGCAGTATTTT. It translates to CASSLQGQGGDTQYF.

This chain's CDR3 is CASSPTTAGANVLTF. CDR3 in DNA: TGTGCCAGCTCACCAACAACTGCTGGGGCCAACGTCCTGACTTTC. The chain uses TRBV18 and TRBJ2-6; D uncertain. CDR3 length: 15 residues. Deletions cut 2 bases from V and 2 bases from J, with 7 bases between. Germline CDR1 is KGHSH and CDR2 is LQKENI.

The CDR3 coding sequence is TGTGCCAGCAGTTTGGTTGGACAGGGGAACGAGCAGTACTTC. The encoded protein is CASSLVGQGNEQYF. V usage is TRBV28 and J usage is TRBJ2-7, with 9 bases that match TRBD1. V dropped 3 bases and J dropped 5; count of bases not matched to a gene: 5. CDR3 length equals 14 residues. Looked up from germline, CDR1 is MDHEN and CDR2 is SYDVKM.

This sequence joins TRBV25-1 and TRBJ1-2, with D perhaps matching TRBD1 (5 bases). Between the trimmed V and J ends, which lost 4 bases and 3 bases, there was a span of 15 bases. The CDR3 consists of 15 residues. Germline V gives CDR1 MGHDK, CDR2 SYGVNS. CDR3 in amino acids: CASSGLGVQDYGYTF. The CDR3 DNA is TGTGCCAGCAGTGGTTTGGGGGTTCAGGACTATGGCTACACCTTC.

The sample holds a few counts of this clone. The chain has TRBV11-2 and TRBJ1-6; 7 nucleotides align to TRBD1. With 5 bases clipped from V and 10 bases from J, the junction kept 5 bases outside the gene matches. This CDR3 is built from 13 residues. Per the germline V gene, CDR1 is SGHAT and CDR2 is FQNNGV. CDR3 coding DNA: TGTGCCAGCAGCCCACAGGGGACCTCACCCCTCCACTTT. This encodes CASSPQGTSPLHF.

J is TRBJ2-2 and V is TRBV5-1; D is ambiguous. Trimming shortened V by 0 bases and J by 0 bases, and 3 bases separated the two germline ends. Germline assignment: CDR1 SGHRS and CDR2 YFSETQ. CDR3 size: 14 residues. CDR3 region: CASSLVPNTGELFF. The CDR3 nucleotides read TGCGCCAGCAGCTTGGTCCCGAACACCGGGGAGCTGTTTTTT.

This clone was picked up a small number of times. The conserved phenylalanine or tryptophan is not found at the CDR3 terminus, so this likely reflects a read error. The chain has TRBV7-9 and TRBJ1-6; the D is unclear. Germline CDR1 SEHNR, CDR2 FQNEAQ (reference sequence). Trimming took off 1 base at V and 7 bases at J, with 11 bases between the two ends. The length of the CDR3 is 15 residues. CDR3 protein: CASSLGRGLNSPLHL. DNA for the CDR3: TGTGCCAGCAGCTTAGGAAGAGGGTTAAATTCACCCCTCCACCTT.

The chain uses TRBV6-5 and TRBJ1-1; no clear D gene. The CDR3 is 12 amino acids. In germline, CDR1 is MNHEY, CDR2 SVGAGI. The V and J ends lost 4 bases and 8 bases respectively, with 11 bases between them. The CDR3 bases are TGTGCCAGCAGTTCCCCCGCGAGGGAAGCTTTCTTT. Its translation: CASSSPAREAFF.

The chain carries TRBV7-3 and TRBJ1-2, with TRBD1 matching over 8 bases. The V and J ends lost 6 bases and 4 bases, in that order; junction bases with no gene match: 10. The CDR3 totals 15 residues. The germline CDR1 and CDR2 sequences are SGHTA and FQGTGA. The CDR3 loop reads CASRPTGGQVYGYTF. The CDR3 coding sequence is TGTGCCAGCAGACCAACAGGGGGGCAGGTCTATGGCTACACCTTC. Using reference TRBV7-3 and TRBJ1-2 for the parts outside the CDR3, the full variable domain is GAGVSQTPSNKVTEKGKYVELRCDPISGHTALYWYRQSLGQGPEFLIYFQGTGAADDSGLPNDRFFAVRPEGSVSTLKIQRTERGDSAVYLCASRPTGGQVYGYTFGSGTRLTVV.

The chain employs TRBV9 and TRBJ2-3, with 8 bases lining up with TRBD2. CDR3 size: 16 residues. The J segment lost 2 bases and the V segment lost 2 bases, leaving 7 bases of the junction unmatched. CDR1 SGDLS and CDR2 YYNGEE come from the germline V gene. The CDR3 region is CASSVVGGGYTDTQYF. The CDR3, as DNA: TGTGCCAGCAGCGTCGTCGGGGGGGGTTACACAGATACGCAGTATTTT.

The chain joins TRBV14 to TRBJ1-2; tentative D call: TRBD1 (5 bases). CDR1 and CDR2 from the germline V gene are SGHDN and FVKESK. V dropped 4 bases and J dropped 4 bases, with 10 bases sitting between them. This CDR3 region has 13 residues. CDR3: CASSRGASYGYTF. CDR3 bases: TGTGCCAGCAGCCGGGGCGCTAGCTATGGCTACACCTTC.

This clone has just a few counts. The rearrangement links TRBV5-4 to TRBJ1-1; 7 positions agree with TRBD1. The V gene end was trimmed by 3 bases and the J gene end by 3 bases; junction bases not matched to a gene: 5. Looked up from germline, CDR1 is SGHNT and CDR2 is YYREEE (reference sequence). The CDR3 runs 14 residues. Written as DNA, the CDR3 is TGTGCCAGCAGCTCGGGACAGTGGGACACTGAAGCTTTCTTT. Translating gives CASSSGQWDTEAFF.

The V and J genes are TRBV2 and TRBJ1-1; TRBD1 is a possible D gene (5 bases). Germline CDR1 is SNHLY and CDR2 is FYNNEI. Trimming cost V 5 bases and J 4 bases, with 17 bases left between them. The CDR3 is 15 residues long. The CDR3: CASSRRRGRVTEAFF. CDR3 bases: TGTGCCAGCAGTCGAAGGAGGGGCAGGGTCACTGAAGCTTTCTTT.

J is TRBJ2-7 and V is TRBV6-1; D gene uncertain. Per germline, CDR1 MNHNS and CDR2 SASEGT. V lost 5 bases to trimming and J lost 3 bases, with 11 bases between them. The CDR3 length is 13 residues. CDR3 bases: TGTGCCAGCAGTACTACGACGAACTACGAGCAGTACTTC. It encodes CASSTTTNYEQYF.